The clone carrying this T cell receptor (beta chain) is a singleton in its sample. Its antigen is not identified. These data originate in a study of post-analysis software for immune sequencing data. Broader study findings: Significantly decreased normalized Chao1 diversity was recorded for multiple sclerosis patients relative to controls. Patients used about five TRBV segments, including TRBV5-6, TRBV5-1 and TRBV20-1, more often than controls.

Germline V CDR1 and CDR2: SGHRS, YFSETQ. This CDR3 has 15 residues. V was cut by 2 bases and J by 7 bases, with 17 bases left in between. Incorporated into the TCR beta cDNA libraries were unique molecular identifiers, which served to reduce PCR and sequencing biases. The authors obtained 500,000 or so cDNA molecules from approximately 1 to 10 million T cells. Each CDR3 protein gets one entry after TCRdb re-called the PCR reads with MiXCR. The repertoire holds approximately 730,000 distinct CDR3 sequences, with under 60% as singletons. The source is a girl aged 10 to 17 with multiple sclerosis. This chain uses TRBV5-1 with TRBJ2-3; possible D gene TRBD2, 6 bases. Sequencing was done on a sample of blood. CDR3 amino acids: CASSLIGGETNTQYF. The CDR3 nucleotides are TGCGCCAGCAGCTTAATAGGCGGGGAGACCAATACGCAGTATTTT.